Listed here is a single T cell receptor beta chain. The data originate from a study of cytotoxic CD8 clonotypes in ibrutinib-treated CLL. Trimming stripped 10 bases from V and 1 base from J, with 10 bases between. The CDR3 loop spans 12 amino acids. Germline V gives CDR1 ENHRY, CDR2 SYGVKD. TCRdb keeps only in-frame clones here, not all; method: immunoSEQ multiplex PCR. The repertoire holds under 30,000 clones, with about 75% as singletons. The specimen comprised PBMCs, sampled after 36 months of ibrutinib treatment. This chain connects TRBV10-3 to TRBJ1-2; D is unclear. This clonotype was sampled from a human donor with chronic lymphocytic leukemia. CDR3 nucleotides: TGTGCCACCCACCAGGATAACTATGGCTACACCTTC. Translated: CATHQDNYGYTF.